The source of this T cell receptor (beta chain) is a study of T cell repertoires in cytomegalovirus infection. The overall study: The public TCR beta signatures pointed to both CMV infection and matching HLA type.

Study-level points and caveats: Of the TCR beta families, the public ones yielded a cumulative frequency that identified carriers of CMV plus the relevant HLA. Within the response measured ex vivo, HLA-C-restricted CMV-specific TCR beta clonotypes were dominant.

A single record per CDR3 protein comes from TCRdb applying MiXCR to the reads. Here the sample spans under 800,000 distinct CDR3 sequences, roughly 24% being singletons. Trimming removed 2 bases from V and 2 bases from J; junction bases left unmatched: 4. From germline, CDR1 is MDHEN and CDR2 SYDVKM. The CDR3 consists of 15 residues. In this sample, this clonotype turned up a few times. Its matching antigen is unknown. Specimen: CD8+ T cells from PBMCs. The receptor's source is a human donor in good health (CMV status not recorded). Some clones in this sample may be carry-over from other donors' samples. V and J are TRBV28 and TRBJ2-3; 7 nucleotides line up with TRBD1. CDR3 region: CASSLDTGATDTQYF. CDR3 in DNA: TGTGCCAGCAGTTTAGATACAGGGGCCACAGATACGCAGTATTTT.